This entry is about one T cell receptor beta chain. The sample originates from a study of response to subunit inactivated influenza vaccine. One entry per CDR3 protein, called by TCRdb with MiXCR from the RT-PCR reads. The data hold about 540,000 distinct CDR3 sequences, with roughly a quarter observed a single time. CDR3 size: 15 residues. Germline lookup yields CDR1 DFQATT and CDR2 SNEGSKA (reference sequence). V was trimmed by 0 bases and J by 2 bases, leaving 13 bases between them. Another study also made use of these data, one on T cells expressing NK-cell markers. That paper states: TCR beta cDNA was made by 5'RACE template switching with UMIs. It was from sorted CD3+CD56+NKG2C+, CD3+CD56+NKG2C- and CD3+CD56-NKG2C+ T cells that TCR beta repertoires came. The eight sequenced donors comprised seven who were HCMV-seropositive and one who was seronegative. Several experiments confined sorting to alpha-beta TCR T cells with an anti-gamma-delta TCR antibody. As a fraction of CD8+ T cells, dominant NKG2C+ clonotypes reached roughly 1.0-8% in roughly 6 donors.

This sample comprised CD4+ T cells sorted from PBMCs, obtained roughly 12 days after vaccination. The chain has TRBV20-1 and TRBJ2-5; no clear D. The sequence derives from a man in his fifties or sixties who received an inactivated influenza vaccine. Here the CDR3 reads CSARDRWSLQETQYF. The CDR3 nucleotides read TGCAGTGCTAGAGATCGGTGGTCCCTGCAAGAGACCCAGTACTTC.